The TCR beta chain described here comes from a study of T cell responses to AZD1222 COVID-19 vaccine. Broader study findings: Clonal diversity may have been underestimated in mostly white British donors. Elevations in Spike-specific TCR breadth and depth followed administration of two AZD1222 doses. Variant regions that are unmutated are reportedly the target of nearly half of spike-specific TCRs.

Trimming at V came to 3 bases and at J to 5 bases, leaving 2 bases not matched to a gene. Germline V gene lookup returns CDR1 KGHSH and CDR2 LQKENI. There are 14 residues in the CDR3. Method: immunoSEQ multiplex PCR; TCRdb's copy keeps in-frame clones and lacks some. The sample includes about 120,000 clones, roughly 86% of them seen just once. A remark on this clone: Its target is not known.

Pooled in the analysis were second doses at about 4 or about 12 weeks. The source material was peripheral blood, sampled 28 days after the second AZD1222 dose. The TCR originated in an adult who received the AZD1222 COVID-19 vaccine. The chain joins TRBV18 to TRBJ2-1, with TRBD1 matching 9 bases. CDR3 sequence reads: CASSPGQGNNEQFF. DNA for the CDR3: TGTGCCAGCTCACCGGGACAGGGAAACAATGAGCAGTTCTTC.